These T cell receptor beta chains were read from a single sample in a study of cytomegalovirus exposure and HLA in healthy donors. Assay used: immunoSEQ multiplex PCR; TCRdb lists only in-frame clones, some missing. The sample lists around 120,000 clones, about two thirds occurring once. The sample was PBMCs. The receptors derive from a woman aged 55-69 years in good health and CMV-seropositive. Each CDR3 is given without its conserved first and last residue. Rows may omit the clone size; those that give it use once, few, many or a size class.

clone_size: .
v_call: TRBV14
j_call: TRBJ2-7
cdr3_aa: ASSQVAGLEQY

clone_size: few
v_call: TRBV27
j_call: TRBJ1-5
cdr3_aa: ASSSTGYNQPQH

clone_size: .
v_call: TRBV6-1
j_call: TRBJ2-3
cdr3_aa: ASSEWAGGGDTQY

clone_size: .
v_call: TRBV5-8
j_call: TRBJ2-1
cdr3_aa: ASPKAGLSYNKQF

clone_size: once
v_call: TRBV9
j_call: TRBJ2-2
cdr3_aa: ASSVGPIRQGEGTGELF

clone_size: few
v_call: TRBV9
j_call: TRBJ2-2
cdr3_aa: ASSVRSGNTGELF

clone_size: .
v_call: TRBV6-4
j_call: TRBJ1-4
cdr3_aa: ASSGAGTGTEKLF

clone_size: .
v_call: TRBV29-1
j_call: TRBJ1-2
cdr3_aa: SVLGAGGLYYGYT

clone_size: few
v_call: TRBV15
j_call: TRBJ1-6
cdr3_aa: ATSWGQGEGNSPLH

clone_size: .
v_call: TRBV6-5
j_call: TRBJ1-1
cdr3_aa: ASSYSTGTEAF

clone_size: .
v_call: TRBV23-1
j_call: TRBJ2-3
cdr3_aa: ASSQFLASPPETDTQY

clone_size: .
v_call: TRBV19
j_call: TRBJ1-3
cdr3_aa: ASSIGGQTTGNTIY